What follows are 26 T cell receptor beta chains derived from one specimen sequenced in a study of cytomegalovirus exposure and HLA in healthy donors. Primers included in the PCR were 60 Vbeta and 13 Jbeta primers. Produced via immunoSEQ multiplex PCR; TCRdb's table is partial and in-frame only. The data show about 99,000 clones, roughly a tenth seen once. The source material was PBMCs. The receptors were sampled from a man in his forties in good health and CMV-seropositive.

This clone appeared a few times. The chain uses TRBV4-1 and TRBJ2-7; the match to TRBD2 covers 13 bases. V shed 1 base and J 2 bases; nucleotides not matched to a gene: 2. Germline V CDR1 and CDR2: MGHRA, YSYEKL. This CDR3 contains 16 residues. The DNA of the CDR3 is TGCGCCAGCAGCCAAGTACTAGCGGGAGGGCCCTACGAGCAGTACTTC. Its translation is CASSQVLAGGPYEQYF.

Comments on this clone: The germline gene is not matched at one end of the junction; a read error may be the cause. This chain connects TRBV4-2 to TRBJ2-3, with 9 nucleotides matching TRBD2. This CDR3 has 16 residues. Germline CDR1 is LGHNA and CDR2 is YNFKEQ. CDR3 sequence (DNA): TGTGCCAGCAGCCTCGGGCTAGCGGGAAGCAGAGATACGCAGTATTTT. Protein: CASSLGLAGSRDTQYF.

The rearrangement uses TRBV11-1 and TRBJ1-1; TRBD1 agrees at 7 bases. The trim removed 1 base at V and 2 bases at J, leaving 1 base unmatched. The CDR3 consists of 14 residues. Germline loops: CDR1 SGHAT, CDR2 FQDESV (reference sequence). CDR3 DNA: TGTGCCAGCAGCTTAGGAGGGGGCAACACTGAAGCTTTCTTT. Amino acids: CASSLGGGNTEAFF.

This clone showed up just a few times. The V gene is TRBV30, the J gene TRBJ2-1; D uncertain. The CDR3 has 11 amino acids. CDR1 GTSNPN and CDR2 SVGIG come from the germline V gene (reference sequence). The V end was cut by 8 bases, the J end by 9 bases, with 14 bases between. The CDR3 coding sequence is TGTGCCGCAGACTTGTCGGTTGAGCAGTTCTTC. It codes for CAADLSVEQFF. Combining the CDR3 with reference TRBV30 and TRBJ2-1 gives the whole variable domain SQTIHQWPATLVQPVGSPLSLECTVEGTSNPNLYWYRQAAGRGLQLLFYSVGIGQISSEVPQNLSASRPQDRQFILSSKKLLLSDSGFYLCAADLSVEQFFGPGTRLTVL.

This chain links TRBV19 with TRBJ2-2; 10 bases fit TRBD1. With 7 bases clipped from V and 5 bases from J, the junction kept 7 bases outside the gene matches. The CDR3 loop spans 15 amino acids. Per germline, CDR1 LNHDA and CDR2 SQIVND (reference sequence). This CDR3 reads CASNTPGQGTGELFF. In DNA, the CDR3 is TGTGCCAGTAATACTCCGGGACAGGGGACCGGGGAGCTGTTTTTT.

This sequence joins TRBV4-1 and TRBJ2-2; 9 bases line up with TRBD2. Trimming cost V 0 bases and J 9 bases; bases outside gene matches: 5. Per the germline V gene, CDR1 is MGHRA and CDR2 is YSYEKL. This CDR3 region has 15 residues. As DNA, the CDR3 is TGCGCCAGCAGCCAAGAAAGCGGGGGGCCATGGGAGCTGTTTTTT. Protein: CASSQESGGPWELFF.

The CDR3 loop reads CASSEEGYGANVLTF. CDR3 in DNA: TGTGCCAGCAGTGAAGAGGGGTACGGGGCCAACGTCCTGACTTTC. The rearrangement uses TRBV6-1 and TRBJ2-6; a weak D match, TRBD1 (5 bases). Germline CDR1 reads MNHNS; CDR2 reads SASEGT. This CDR3 has 15 amino acids. Between the trimmed V and J ends, which lost 1 base and 4 bases, there was a span of 8 bases.

CDR3 loop: CASKTGVNQPQHF. CDR3 DNA sequence: TGTGCCAGCAAAACAGGGGTCAATCAGCCCCAGCATTTT. This chain uses TRBV6-5 with TRBJ1-5; 7 bases map to TRBD1. Germline trimming cut 7 bases from V and 3 bases from J; bases unmatched to any gene: 3. CDR3 length: 13 residues. The germline V gene has CDR1 MNHEY and CDR2 SVGAGI.

This clone was counted only a few times. The chain links TRBV21-1 to TRBJ2-7; the table's D call, TRBD1, was not checked against the DNA. TRBV21-1 represents a pseudogene. The CDR3 runs 16 residues. In DNA form, the CDR3 reads TGTGCCAGCAGCAAAAGGGACACCTCTTCCTCCTACGAGCAGTACTTC. Encoded protein: CASSKRDTSSSYEQYF.

V is TRBV5-1 and J is TRBJ2-3, with unresolved D. Germline V gives CDR1 SGHRS, CDR2 YFSETQ. The CDR3 is 14 amino acids. Trimming removed 0 bases at V and 1 base at J, with 6 bases between. The CDR3 is CASSLGHRTDTQYF. The CDR3 DNA reads as TGCGCCAGCAGCTTGGGACACCGCACAGATACGCAGTATTTT.

This chain connects TRBV28 to TRBJ2-2; 7 nucleotides line up with TRBD2. Germline CDR1 MDHEN, CDR2 SYDVKM. The CDR3 runs to 16 residues. The junction had 8 bases not matched to a gene; V was cut back by 5 bases and J by 2 bases. The DNA of the CDR3 is TGTGCCAGCAGTCCCCCGGGACTATTCAACACCGGGGAGCTGTTTTTT. Encoded protein: CASSPPGLFNTGELFF.

This clone was counted only a few times. The chain is built from TRBV14 and TRBJ1-1, with 7 positions matching TRBD1. The CDR3 sequence is 13 residues long. Trimming took 2 bases from V and 11 from J; bases not matched to a gene: 8. The germline gives CDR1 SGHDN, CDR2 FVKESK. The CDR3: CASSQYTGDGAFF. Written as DNA, the CDR3 is TGTGCCAGCAGCCAATACACAGGGGACGGGGCTTTCTTT.

This clone turned up a few times. The chain uses TRBV5-4 and TRBJ1-2; 8 bases line up with TRBD1. The junction had 8 bases not matched to a gene; V was cut back by 4 bases and J by 3 bases. Germline CDR1 SGHNT, CDR2 YYREEE (reference sequence). This CDR3 has 15 amino acids. The DNA of the CDR3 is TGTGCCAGCAGCGTCCAGGGGGCAGGTTACTATGGCTACACCTTC. Its protein is CASSVQGAGYYGYTF. Using reference TRBV5-4 and TRBJ1-2 for the parts outside the CDR3, the full variable domain is ETGVTQSPTHLIKTRGQQVTLRCSSQSGHNTVSWYQQALGQGPQFIFQYYREEENGRGNFPPRFSGLQFPNYSSELNVNALELDDSALYLCASSVQGAGYYGYTFGSGTRLTVV.

V is TRBV18 and J is TRBJ2-2; the match to TRBD1 covers 10 bases. J gave up 4 bases and V 3 bases, and 5 bases lay outside the gene matches. CDR1 KGHSH and CDR2 LQKENI come from the germline V gene. This CDR3 is built from 16 residues. In DNA form, the CDR3 reads TGTGCCAGCTCACCCCCGACAGGGGGCTTCACCGGGGAGCTGTTTTTT. Residues: CASSPPTGGFTGELFF.

V gene TRBV4-1 combines with J gene TRBJ2-7; D is uncertain. Between the trimmed V and J ends, which lost 0 bases and 2 bases, there was a span of 11 bases. CDR3 length: 15 residues. Germline V CDR1 and CDR2: MGHRA, YSYEKL. The CDR3 DNA follows: TGCGCCAGCAGCCAAGATGCCAGTTATCCCTACGAGCAGTACTTC. It is translated as CASSQDASYPYEQYF.

The chain employs TRBV4-1 and TRBJ1-3; D gene ambiguous. This CDR3 spans 14 amino acids. Germline CDR1 reads MGHRA; CDR2 reads YSYEKL. V lost 1 base to trimming and J lost 2 bases, with 6 bases between them. CDR3 coding DNA: TGCGCCAGCAGCCAAGCGTCCCCTGGAAACACCATATATTTT. It translates to CASSQASPGNTIYF.

The V and J genes are TRBV4-1 and TRBJ1-5; 9 bases align to TRBD1. The CDR3 length is 16 residues. V gave up 2 bases and J gave up 6 bases; unmatched junction bases: 8. Per germline, CDR1 MGHRA and CDR2 YSYEKL. As DNA, the CDR3 is TGCGCCAGCAGCCAACCTACAGGGGGCTCAGGTCAGCCCCAGCATTTT. The encoded protein is CASSQPTGGSGQPQHF.

The gene calls are TRBV10-3 and TRBJ2-7; 10 bases agree with TRBD1. The V and J ends lost 2 bases and 3 bases, in that order; junction bases with no gene match: 16. This CDR3 is built from 19 residues. CDR1 is ENHRY, CDR2 SYGVKD, per germline. This CDR3 is CAISEDHTITGTGDYEQYF. The CDR3 DNA follows: TGTGCCATCAGTGAGGACCATACCATTACCGGGACAGGGGACTACGAGCAGTACTTC.

The gene calls are TRBV13 and TRBJ2-1, with 8 bases matching TRBD2. Losses at the gene ends were 1 base for V and 3 bases for J; bases not matched to a gene: 5. CDR3 size: 16 residues. Per germline, CDR1 PRHDT and CDR2 FYEKMQ (reference sequence). This CDR3 reads CASSLDISGIYNEQFF. The CDR3 bases are TGTGCCAGCAGCTTAGATATTAGCGGGATCTACAATGAGCAGTTCTTC.

V gene TRBV28 combines with J gene TRBJ2-1; unclear D gene. CDR1 is MDHEN, CDR2 SYDVKM, per germline. The ends were cut back, 6 bases at V and 8 bases at J, with 8 bases in the middle. The CDR3 totals 11 residues. CDR3 amino acids: CASSFLDEQFF. The CDR3 DNA reads TGTGCCAGCAGCTTTTTAGATGAGCAGTTCTTC.

The J gene is TRBJ2-1, the V gene TRBV4-3; no reliable D call. Trimming shortened V by 3 bases and J by 10 bases, and 7 bases separated the two germline ends. Germline CDR1 and CDR2: LGHNA and YSLEER. The CDR3 length is 11 residues. As DNA, the CDR3 is TGCGCCAGCAGCCATCGCGAAGAGCAGTTCTTC. This sequence encodes CASSHREEQFF.

This clone was recorded a few times. The chain employs TRBV27 and TRBJ2-5; 8 bases align to TRBD2. Germline-derived CDR1 and CDR2 are MNHEY and SMNVEV (reference sequence). V dropped 8 bases and J dropped 2; count of bases not matched to a gene: 13. CDR3 size: 16 residues. CDR3 loop: CASSMGEVAGQETQYF. The CDR3 DNA is TGTGCCAGCTCGATGGGGGAGGTAGCGGGGCAAGAGACCCAGTACTTC.

This clone was detected only a few times. The chain links TRBV29-1 to TRBJ2-2, with 9 bases that match TRBD1. Losses at the gene ends were 8 bases for V and 6 bases for J; bases not matched to a gene: 4. Per germline, CDR1 SQVTM and CDR2 ANQGSEA. The CDR3 extends over 12 amino acids. The CDR3 reads CSIRTGAGELFF. DNA of the CDR3: TGCAGCATTCGGACAGGGGCCGGGGAGCTGTTTTTT.

The rearrangement links TRBV13 to TRBJ2-7; maybe TRBD2 (5 bases). Germline V gene lookup returns CDR1 PRHDT and CDR2 FYEKMQ (reference sequence). Trimming left V 5 bases short and J 9 bases short, with 14 bases between. The CDR3 extends over 12 amino acids. CDR3 sequence: CASSPPRGRQYF. The CDR3 DNA reads TGTGCCAGCAGCCCGCCTCGGGGTAGGCAGTACTTC.

This clone was found a few times. This sequence joins TRBV5-1 and TRBJ1-1, with 7 bases matching TRBD1. V lost 0 bases to trimming and J lost 2 bases; unmatched junction nucleotides: 1. CDR3 length: 14 residues. Germline V gives CDR1 SGHRS, CDR2 YFSETQ. CDR3 in amino acids: CASSLEGANTEAFF. The CDR3 DNA is TGCGCCAGCAGCTTGGAGGGGGCAAACACTGAAGCTTTCTTT.

There are a few counts of this clone. V and J are TRBV4-3 and TRBJ2-1; 9 bases fit TRBD1. The CDR3 has 16 residues. Germline V gene data show CDR1 as LGHNA and CDR2 as YSLEER. J lost 6 bases, V lost 0 bases, and 6 bases had no gene match. CDR3 in DNA: TGCGCCAGCAGCCAAGATCTGGGACAGGGCCGCAATGAGCAGTTCTTC. Translating gives CASSQDLGQGRNEQFF.